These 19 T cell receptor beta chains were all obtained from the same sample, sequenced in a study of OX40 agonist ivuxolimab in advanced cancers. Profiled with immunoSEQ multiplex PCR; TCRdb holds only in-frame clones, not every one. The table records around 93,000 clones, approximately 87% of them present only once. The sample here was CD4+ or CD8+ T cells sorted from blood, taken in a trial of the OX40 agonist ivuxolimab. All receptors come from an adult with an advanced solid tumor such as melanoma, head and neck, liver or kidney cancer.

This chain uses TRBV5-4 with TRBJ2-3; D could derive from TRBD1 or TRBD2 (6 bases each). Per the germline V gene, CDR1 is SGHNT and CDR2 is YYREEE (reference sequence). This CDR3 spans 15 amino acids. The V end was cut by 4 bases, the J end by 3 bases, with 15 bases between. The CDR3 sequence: CASSPGVRGTDTQYF. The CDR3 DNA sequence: TGTGCCAGCAGCCCGGGAGTCAGGGGAACAGATACGCAGTATTTT.

The CDR3 DNA reads TGTGCCAGCAGTTACTCGACTGGGGGCGAGCAGTACTTC. It encodes CASSYSTGGEQYF. V is TRBV6-5 and J is TRBJ2-7; D possibly matches TRBD1 or TRBD2 (5 bases each). V was pared by 0 bases and J by 6 bases, with 9 bases between. In germline, CDR1 is MNHEY, CDR2 SVGAGI. The CDR3 contains 13 residues.

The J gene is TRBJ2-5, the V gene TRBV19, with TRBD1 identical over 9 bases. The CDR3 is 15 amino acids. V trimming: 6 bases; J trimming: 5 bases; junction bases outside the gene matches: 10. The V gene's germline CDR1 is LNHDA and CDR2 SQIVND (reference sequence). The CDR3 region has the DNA TGTGCCAGTAGCTCCAACAGGGGGCTTTTGGAGACCCAGTACTTC. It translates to CASSSNRGLLETQYF.

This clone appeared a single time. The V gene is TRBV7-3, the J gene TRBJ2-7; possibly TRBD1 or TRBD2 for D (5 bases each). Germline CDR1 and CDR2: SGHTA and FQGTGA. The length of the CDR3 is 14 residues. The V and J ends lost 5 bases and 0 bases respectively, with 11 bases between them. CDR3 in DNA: TGTGCCAGCAGCCAACGGGGCGTCTCCTACGAGCAGTACTTC. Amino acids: CASSQRGVSYEQYF.

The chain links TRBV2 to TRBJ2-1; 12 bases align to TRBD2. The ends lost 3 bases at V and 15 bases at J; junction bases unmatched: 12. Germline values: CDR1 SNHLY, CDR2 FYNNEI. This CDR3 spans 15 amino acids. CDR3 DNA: TGTGCCAGCAGTGAGCGACTAGCGGGAGCTGGGAGGGTGTTCTTC. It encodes CASSERLAGAGRVFF. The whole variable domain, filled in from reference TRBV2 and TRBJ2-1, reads EPEVTQTPSHQVTQMGQEVILRCVPISNHLYFYWYRQILGQKVEFLVSFYNNEISEKSEIFDDQFSVERPDGSNFTLKIRSTKLEDSAMYFCASSERLAGAGRVFFGPGTRLTVL.

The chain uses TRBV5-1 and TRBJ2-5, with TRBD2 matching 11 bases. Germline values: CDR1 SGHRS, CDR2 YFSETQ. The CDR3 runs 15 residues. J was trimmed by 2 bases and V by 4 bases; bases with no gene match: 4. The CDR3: CASSQGLAEQETQYF. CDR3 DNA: TGCGCCAGCAGCCAGGGACTAGCGGAACAAGAGACCCAGTACTTC.

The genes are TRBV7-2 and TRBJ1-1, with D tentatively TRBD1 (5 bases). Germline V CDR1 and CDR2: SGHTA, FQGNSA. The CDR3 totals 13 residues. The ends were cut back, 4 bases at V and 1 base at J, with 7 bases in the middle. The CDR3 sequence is CASSSQGNTEAFF. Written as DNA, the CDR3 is TGTGCCAGCAGCTCTCAGGGGAACACTGAAGCTTTCTTT.

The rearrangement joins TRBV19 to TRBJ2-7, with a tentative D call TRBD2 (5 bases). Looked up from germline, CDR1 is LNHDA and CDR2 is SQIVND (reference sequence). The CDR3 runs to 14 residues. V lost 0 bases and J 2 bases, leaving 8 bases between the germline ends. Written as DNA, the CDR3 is TGTGCCAGTAGTATAGAGGTCGGGGCCTACGAGCAGTACTTC. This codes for CASSIEVGAYEQYF.

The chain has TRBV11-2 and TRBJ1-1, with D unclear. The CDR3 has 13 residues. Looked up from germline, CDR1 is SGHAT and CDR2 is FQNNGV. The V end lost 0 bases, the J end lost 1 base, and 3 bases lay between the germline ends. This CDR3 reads CASSLDANTEAFF. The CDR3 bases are TGTGCCAGCAGCTTAGACGCGAACACTGAAGCTTTCTTT.

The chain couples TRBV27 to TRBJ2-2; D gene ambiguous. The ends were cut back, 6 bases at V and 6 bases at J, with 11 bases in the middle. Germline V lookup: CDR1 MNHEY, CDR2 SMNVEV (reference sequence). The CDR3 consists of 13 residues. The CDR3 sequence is CASRPTGPGELFF. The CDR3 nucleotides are TGTGCCAGCAGACCAACTGGACCCGGGGAGCTGTTTTTT.

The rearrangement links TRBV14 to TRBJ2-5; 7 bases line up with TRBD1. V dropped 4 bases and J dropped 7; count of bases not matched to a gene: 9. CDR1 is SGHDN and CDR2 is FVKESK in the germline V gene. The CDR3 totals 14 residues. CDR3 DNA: TGTGCCAGCAGCCCGGGACAGCTGACCAGGACCCAGTACTTC. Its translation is CASSPGQLTRTQYF. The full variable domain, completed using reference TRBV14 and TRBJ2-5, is EAGVTQFPSHSVIEKGQTVTLRCDPISGHDNLYWYRRVMGKEIKFLLHFVKESKQDESGMPNNRFLAERTGGTYSTLKVQPAELEDSGVYFCASSPGQLTRTQYFGPGTRLLVL.

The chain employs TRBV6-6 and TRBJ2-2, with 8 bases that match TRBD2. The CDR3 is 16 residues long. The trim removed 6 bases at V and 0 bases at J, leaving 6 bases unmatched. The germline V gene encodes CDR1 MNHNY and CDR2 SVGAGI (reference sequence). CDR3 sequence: CASSASAGANTGELFF. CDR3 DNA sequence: TGTGCCAGCAGCGCCTCAGCGGGGGCGAACACCGGGGAGCTGTTTTTT.

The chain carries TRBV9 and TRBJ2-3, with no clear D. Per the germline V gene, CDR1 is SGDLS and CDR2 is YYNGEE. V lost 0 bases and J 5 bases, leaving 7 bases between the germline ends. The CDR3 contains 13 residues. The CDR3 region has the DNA TGTGCCAGCAGCGTAGGGGCAGGAGATACGCAGTATTTT. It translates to CASSVGAGDTQYF.

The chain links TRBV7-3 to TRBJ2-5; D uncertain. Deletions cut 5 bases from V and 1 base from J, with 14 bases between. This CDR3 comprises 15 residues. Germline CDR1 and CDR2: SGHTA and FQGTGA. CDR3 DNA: TGTGCCAGCAGCCTAGGGCAAGTCATCCAAGAGACCCAGTACTTC. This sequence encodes CASSLGQVIQETQYF. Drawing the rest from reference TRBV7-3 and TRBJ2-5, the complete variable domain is GAGVSQTPSNKVTEKGKYVELRCDPISGHTALYWYRQSLGQGPEFLIYFQGTGAADDSGLPNDRFFAVRPEGSVSTLKIQRTERGDSAVYLCASSLGQVIQETQYFGPGTRLLVL.

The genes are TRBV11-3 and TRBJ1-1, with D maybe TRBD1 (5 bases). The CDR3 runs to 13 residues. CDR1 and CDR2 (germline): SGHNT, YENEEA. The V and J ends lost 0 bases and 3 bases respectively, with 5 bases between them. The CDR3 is CASSLEGHTEAFF. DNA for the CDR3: TGTGCCAGCAGCTTAGAGGGACACACTGAAGCTTTCTTT.

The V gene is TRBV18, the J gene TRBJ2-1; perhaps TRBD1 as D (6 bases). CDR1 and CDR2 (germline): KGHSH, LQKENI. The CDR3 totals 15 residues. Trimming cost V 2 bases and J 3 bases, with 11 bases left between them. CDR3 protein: CASSPNRDNYNEQFF. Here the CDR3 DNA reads TGTGCCAGCTCACCAAATCGGGACAACTACAATGAGCAGTTCTTC.

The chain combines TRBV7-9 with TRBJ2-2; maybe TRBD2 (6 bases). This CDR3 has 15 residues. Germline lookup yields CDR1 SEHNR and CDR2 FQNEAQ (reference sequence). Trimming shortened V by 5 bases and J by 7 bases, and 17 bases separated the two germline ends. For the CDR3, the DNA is TGTGCCAGCAGCCTTAACGGGAGTATCATCGGGGAGCTGTTTTTT. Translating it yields CASSLNGSIIGELFF.

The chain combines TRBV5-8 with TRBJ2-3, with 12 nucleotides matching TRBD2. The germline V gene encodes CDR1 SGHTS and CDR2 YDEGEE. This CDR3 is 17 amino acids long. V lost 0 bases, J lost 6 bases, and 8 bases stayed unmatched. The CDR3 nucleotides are TGTGCCAGCAGCTTGGCCCGACTAGCGGGAGCAACCGATACGCAGTATTTT. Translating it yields CASSLARLAGATDTQYF.

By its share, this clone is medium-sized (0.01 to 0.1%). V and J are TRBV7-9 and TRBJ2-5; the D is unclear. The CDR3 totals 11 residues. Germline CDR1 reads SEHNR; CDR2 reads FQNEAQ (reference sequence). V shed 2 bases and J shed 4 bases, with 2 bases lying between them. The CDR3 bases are TGTGCCAGCAGCTTATCAGAGACCCAGTACTTC. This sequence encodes CASSLSETQYF.